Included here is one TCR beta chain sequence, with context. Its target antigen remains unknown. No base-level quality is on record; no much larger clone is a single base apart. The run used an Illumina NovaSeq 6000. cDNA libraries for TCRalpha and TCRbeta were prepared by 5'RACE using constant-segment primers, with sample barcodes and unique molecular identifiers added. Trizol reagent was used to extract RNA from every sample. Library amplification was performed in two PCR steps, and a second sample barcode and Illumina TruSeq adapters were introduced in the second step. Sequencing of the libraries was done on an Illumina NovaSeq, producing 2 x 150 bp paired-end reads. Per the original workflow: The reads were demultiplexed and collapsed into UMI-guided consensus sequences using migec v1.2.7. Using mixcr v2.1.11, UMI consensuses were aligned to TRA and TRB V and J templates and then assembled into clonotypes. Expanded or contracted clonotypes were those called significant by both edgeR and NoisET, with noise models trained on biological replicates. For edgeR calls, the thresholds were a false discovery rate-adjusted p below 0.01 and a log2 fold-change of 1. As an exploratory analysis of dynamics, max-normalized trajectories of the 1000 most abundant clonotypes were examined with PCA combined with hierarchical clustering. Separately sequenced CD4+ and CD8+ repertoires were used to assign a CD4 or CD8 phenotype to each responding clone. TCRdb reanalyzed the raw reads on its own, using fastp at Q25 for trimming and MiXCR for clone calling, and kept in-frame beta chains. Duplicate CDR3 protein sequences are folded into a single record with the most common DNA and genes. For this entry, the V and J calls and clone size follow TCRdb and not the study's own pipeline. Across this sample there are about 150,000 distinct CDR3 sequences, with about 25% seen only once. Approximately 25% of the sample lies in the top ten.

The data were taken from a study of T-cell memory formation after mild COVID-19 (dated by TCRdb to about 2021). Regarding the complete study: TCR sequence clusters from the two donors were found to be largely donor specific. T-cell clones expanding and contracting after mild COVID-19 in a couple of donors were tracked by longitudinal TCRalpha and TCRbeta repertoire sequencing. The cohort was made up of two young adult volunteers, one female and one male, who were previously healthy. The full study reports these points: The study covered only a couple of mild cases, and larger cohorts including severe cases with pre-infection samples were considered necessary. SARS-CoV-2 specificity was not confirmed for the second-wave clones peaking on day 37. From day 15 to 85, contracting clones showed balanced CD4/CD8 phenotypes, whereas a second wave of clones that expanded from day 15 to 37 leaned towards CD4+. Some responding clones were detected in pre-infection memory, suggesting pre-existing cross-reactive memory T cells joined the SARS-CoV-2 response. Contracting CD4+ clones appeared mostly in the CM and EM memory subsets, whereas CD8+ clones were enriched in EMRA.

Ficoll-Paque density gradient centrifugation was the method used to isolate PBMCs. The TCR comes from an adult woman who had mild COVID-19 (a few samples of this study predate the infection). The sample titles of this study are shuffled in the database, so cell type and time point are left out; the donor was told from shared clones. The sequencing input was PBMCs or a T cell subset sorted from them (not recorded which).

Here the CDR3 is given as CSVRRAATYEQYF. The sequence in DNA is TGCAGCGTTCGTCGGGCAGCCACCTACGAGCAGTACTTC. This chain joins TRBV29-1 to TRBJ2-7; the D gene lacks a confident call. The CDR3 contains 13 residues, cysteine and phenylalanine counted. Only the CDR3 DNA stays, 39 bases, in frame from base 1. V and J are truncated by 5 bases and 2 bases respectively, leaving an intervening sequence of 13 bases. Based on the germline V gene, the CDR1 and CDR2 sequences are SQVTM and ANQGSEA.